The clone carrying this T cell receptor (beta chain) showed up just a few times. There were TCR beta CDR3 regions amplified from RNA transcripts. With the HTBI primer set, the TCR CDR3 went through a first round of RT-PCR. TCRdb re-called the multiplex PCR reads with MiXCR, one entry per CDR3 protein. Of roughly 250,000 distinct CDR3 sequences listed, more than 12% were seen once; the top ten hold 13%. The data belong to a study of T cells in Graves' hyperthyroidism and ophthalmopathy. V was clipped by 8 bases and J by 3 bases, with 17 bases between them. The CDR3 is 15 residues long. Germline V gives CDR1 LNHDA, CDR2 SQIVND (reference sequence).

The chain joins TRBV19 to TRBJ2-4, with D tentatively TRBD1 (6 bases). The origin of this receptor is a woman between 40 and 55 years old with Graves' hyperthyroidism that later progressed to Graves' ophthalmopathy. Material: blood. The CDR3 is CASASVDSNKNIQYF. The DNA for the CDR3 is TGTGCCAGTGCCTCTGTGGACAGTAACAAAAACATTCAGTACTTC.